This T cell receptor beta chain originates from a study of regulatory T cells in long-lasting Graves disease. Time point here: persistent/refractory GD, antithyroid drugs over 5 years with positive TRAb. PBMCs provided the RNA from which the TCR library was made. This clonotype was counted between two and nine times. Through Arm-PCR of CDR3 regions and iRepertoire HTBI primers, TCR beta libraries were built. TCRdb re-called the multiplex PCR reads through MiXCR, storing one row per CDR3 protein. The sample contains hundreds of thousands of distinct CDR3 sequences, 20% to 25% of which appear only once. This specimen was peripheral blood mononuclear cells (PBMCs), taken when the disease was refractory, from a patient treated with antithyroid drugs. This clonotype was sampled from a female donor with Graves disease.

CDR3 DNA sequence: TGTGCCAGCAGCCTCACAGGGACCAATTCACCCCTCCACTTT. Translating gives CASSLTGTNSPLHF. The V and J genes are TRBV28 and TRBJ1-6; a weak D match, TRBD1 (6 bases). CDR3 length: 14 residues. Germline-derived CDR1 and CDR2 are MDHEN and SYDVKM. V was shortened by 6 bases and J by 7 bases, with 13 bases between the two germline ends.